The clone carrying this T cell receptor beta chain was found a few times. The sample is drawn from a study of blood T cells in healthy people across ages. It was with a sample-barcoded 5' primer and a J-beta primer mix that a second PCR of roughly 6 to 11 cycles was run. TCRdb processed the 5' RACE reads anew with MiXCR; each CDR3 protein has one entry. The data contain 1 million to 1.2 million distinct CDR3 sequences, under 40% of them singletons. The germline V and J ends were trimmed by 1 base and 7 bases, with 14 bases remaining between them. The CDR3 runs 14 residues. Per the germline V gene, CDR1 is DFQATT and CDR2 is SNEGSKA (reference sequence).

The sequence came from a man aged 18 to 29 in good health. The rearrangement links TRBV20-1 to TRBJ1-5; D unresolved. The sample was blood. The DNA of the CDR3 is TGCAGTGCTAGAGCTGGGGTGGTAAGCCAGCCCCAGCATTTT. Translation gives CSARAGVVSQPQHF.